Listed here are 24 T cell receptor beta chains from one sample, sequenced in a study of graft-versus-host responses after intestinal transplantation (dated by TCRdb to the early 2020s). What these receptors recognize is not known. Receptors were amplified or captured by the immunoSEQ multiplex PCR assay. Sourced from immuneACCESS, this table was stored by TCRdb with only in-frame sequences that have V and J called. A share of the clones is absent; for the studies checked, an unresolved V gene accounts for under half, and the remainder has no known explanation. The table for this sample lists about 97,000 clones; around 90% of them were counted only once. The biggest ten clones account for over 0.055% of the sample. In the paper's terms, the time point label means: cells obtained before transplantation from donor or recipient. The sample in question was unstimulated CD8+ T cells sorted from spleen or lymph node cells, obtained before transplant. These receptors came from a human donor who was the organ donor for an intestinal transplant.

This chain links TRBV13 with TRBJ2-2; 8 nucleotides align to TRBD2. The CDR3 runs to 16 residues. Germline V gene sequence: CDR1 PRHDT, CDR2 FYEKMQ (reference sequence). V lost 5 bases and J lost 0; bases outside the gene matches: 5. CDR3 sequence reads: CASSPLAVTNTGELFF. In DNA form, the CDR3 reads TGTGCCAGCAGCCCACTAGCGGTTACGAACACCGGGGAGCTGTTTTTT. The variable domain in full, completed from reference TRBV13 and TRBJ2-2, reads AAGVIQSPRHLIKEKRETATLKCYPIPRHDTVYWYQQGPGQDPQFLISFYEKMQSDKGSIPDRFSAQQFSDYHSELNMSSLELGDSALYFCASSPLAVTNTGELFFGEGSRLTVL.

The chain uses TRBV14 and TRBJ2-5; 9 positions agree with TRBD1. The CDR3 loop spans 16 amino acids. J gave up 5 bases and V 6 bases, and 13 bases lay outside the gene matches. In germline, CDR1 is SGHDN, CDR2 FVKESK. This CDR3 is CASRPGTGGHRETQYF. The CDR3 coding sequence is TGTGCCAGCAGACCCGGAACAGGGGGCCACAGGGAGACCCAGTACTTC.

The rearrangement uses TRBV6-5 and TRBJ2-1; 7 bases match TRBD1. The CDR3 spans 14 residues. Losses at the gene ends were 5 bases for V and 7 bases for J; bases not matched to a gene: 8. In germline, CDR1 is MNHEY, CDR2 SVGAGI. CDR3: CASSRQGRGNEQFF. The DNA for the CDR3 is TGTGCCAGCAGTCGACAGGGAAGGGGGAATGAGCAGTTCTTC.

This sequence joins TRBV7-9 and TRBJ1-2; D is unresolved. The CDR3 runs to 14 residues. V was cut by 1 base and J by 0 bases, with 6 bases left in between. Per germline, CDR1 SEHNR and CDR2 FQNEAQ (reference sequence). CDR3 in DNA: TGTGCCAGCAGCTTAGGGCATGCTAACTATGGCTACACCTTC. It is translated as CASSLGHANYGYTF.

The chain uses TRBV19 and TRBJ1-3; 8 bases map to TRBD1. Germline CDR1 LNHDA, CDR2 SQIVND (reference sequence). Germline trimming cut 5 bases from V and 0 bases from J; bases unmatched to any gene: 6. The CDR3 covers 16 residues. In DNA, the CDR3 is TGTGCCAGTAGTGACAGGGGAACTTTCTCTGGAAACACCATATATTTT. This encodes CASSDRGTFSGNTIYF.

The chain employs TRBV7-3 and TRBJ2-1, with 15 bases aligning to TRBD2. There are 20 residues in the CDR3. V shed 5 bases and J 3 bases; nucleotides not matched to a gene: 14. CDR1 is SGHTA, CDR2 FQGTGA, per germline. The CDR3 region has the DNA TGTGCCAGCAGCCCTCAGGAGGGACTAGCGGGAGGCCCCTTCTACAATGAGCAGTTCTTC. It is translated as CASSPQEGLAGGPFYNEQFF.

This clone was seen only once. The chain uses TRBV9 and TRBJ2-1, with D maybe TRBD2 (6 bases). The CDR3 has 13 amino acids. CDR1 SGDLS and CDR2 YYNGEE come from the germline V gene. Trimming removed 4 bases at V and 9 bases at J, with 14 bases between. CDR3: CASSPPVGGEQFF. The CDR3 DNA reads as TGTGCCAGCAGCCCCCCTGTCGGGGGTGAGCAGTTCTTC.

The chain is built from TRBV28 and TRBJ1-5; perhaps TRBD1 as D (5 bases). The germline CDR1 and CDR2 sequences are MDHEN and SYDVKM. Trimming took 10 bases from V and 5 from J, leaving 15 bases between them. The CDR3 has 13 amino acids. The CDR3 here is CATQGRRYQPQHF. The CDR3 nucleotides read TGTGCCACCCAGGGCAGGAGATATCAGCCCCAGCATTTT. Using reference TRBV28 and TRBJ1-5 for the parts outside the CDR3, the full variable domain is DVKVTQSSRYLVKRTGEKVFLECVQDMDHENMFWYRQDPGLGLRLIYFSYDVKMKEKGDIPEGYSVSREKKERFSLILESASTNQTSMYLCATQGRRYQPQHFGDGTRLSIL.

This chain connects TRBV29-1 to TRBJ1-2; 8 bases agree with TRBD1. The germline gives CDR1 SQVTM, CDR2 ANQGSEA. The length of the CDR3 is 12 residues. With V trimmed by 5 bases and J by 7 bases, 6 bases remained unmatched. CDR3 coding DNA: TGCAGCGTTCCCAGGACAGGGTCTGGCTACACCTTC. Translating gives CSVPRTGSGYTF. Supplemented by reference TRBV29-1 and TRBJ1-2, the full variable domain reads SAVISQKPSRDICQRGTSLTIQCQVDSQVTMMFWYRQQPGQSLTLIATANQGSEATYESGFVIDKFPISRPNLTFSTLTVSNMSPEDSSIYLCSVPRTGSGYTFGSGTRLTVV.

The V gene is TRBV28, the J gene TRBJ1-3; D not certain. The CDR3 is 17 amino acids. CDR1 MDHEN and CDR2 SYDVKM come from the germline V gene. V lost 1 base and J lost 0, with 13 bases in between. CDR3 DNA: TGTGCCAGCAGTTTATCTCCCGTACAGTTCTCTGGAAACACCATATATTTT. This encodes CASSLSPVQFSGNTIYF.

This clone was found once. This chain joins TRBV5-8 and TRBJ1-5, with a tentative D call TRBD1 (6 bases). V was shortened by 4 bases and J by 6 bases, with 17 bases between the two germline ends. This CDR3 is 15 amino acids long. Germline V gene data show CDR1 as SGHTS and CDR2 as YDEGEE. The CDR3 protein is CASSPRQEQGQPQHF. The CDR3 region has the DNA TGTGCCAGCAGCCCTAGGCAGGAACAGGGTCAGCCCCAGCATTTT.

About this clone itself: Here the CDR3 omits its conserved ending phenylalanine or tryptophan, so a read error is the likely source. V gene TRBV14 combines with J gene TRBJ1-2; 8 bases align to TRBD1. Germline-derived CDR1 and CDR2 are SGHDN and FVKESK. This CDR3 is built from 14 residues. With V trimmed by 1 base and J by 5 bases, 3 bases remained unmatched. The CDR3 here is CASSQAGTGYGYTV. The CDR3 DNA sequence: TGTGCCAGCAGCCAAGCCGGGACAGGATATGGCTACACCGTC.

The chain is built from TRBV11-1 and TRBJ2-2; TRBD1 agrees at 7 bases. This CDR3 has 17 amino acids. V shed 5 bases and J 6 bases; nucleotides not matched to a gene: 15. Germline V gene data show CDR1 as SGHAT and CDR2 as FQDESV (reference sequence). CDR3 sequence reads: CASSPNPTGRSAGELFF. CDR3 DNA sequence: TGTGCCAGCAGCCCGAACCCGACAGGGCGTTCGGCCGGGGAGCTGTTTTTT.

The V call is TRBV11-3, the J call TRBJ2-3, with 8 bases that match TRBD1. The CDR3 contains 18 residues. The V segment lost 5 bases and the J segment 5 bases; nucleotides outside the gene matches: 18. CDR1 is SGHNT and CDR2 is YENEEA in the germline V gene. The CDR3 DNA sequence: TGTGCCAGCAGCGCGGACTCCCGGGACAGGATCCGAGGAGATACGCAGTATTTT. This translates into CASSADSRDRIRGDTQYF. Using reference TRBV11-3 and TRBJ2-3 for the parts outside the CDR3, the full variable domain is EAGVVQSPRYKIIEKKQPVAFWCNPISGHNTLYWYLQNLGQGPELLIRYENEEAVDDSQLPKDRFSAERLKGVDSTLKIQPAELGDSAVYLCASSADSRDRIRGDTQYFGPGTRLTVL.

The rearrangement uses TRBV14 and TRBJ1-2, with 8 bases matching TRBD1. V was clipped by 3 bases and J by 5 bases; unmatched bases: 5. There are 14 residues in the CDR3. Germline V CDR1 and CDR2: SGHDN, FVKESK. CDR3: CASSHDWTGYGYTF. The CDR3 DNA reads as TGTGCCAGCAGCCACGACTGGACAGGGTATGGCTACACCTTC.

CDR3 sequence: CASSLLNTGELFF. The CDR3 region has the DNA TGTGCCAGCAGTTTACTAAACACCGGGGAGCTGTTTTTT. The rearrangement joins TRBV27 to TRBJ2-2; D gene unclear. Per germline, CDR1 MNHEY and CDR2 SMNVEV (reference sequence). V was trimmed by 2 bases and J by 2 bases, leaving 3 bases between them. This CDR3 contains 13 residues.

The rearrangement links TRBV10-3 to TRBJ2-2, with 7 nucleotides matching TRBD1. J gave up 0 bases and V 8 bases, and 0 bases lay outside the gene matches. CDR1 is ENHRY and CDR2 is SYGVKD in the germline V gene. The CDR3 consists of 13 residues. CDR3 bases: TGTGCCATCGGACAGGCGAACACCGGGGAGCTGTTTTTT. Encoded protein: CAIGQANTGELFF.

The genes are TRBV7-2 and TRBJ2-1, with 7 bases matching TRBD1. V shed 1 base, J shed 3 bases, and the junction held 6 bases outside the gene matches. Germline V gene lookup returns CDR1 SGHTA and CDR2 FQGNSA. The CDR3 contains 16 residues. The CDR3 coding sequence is TGTGCCAGCAGCTTAGGGGTTTGGACAGGCTACAATGAGCAGTTCTTC. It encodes CASSLGVWTGYNEQFF.

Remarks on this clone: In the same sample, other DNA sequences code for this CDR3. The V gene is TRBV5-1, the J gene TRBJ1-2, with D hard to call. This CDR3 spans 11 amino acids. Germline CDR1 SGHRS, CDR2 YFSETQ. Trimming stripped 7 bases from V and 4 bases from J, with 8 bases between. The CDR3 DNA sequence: TGCGCCAGCTCGGGAGGCTATGGCTACACCTTC. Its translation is CASSGGYGYTF. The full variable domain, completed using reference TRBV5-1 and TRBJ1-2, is KAGVTQTPRYLIKTRGQQVTLSCSPISGHRSVSWYQQTPGQGLQFLFEYFSETQRNKGNFPGRFSGRQFSNSRSEMNVSTLELGDSALYLCASSGGYGYTFGSGTRLTVV.

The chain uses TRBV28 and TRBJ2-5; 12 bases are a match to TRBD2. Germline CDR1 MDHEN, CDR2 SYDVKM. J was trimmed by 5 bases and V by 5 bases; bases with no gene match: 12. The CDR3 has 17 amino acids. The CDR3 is CASSASTSGRSGETQYF. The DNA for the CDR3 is TGTGCCAGCAGTGCATCGACTAGCGGGAGATCCGGGGAGACCCAGTACTTC. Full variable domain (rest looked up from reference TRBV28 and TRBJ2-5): DVKVTQSSRYLVKRTGEKVFLECVQDMDHENMFWYRQDPGLGLRLIYFSYDVKMKEKGDIPEGYSVSREKKERFSLILESASTNQTSMYLCASSASTSGRSGETQYFGPGTRLLVL.

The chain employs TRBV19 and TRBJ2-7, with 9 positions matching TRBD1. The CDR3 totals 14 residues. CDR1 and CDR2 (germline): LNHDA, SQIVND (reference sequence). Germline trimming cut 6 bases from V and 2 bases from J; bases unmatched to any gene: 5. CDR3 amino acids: CASRAGQGTYEQYF. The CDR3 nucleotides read TGTGCCAGTAGGGCGGGACAGGGTACCTACGAGCAGTACTTC.

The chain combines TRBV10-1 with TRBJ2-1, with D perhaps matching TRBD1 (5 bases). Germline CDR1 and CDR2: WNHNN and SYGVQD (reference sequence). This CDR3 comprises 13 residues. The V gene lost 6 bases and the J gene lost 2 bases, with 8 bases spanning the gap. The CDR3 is CASSQGPYNEQFF. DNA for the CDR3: TGCGCCAGCAGCCAGGGCCCCTACAATGAGCAGTTCTTC.

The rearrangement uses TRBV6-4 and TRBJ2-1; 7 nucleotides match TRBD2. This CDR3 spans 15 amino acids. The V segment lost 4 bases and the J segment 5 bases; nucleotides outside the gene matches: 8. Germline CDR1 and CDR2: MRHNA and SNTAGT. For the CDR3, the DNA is TGTGCCAGCAGTGTCCGGGACTACTTTAACAATGAGCAGTTCTTC. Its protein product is CASSVRDYFNNEQFF.

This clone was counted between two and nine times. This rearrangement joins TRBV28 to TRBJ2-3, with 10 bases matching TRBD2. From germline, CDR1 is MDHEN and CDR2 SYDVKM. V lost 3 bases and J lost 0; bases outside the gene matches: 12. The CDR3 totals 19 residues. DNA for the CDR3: TGTGCCAGCAGTTTTTGGAGCGGGAGGGCCTTTACTAGCACAGATACGCAGTATTTT. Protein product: CASSFWSGRAFTSTDTQYF.